These T cell receptor beta chains were read from a single sample in a study of blood T cell repertoires in COVID-19. Profiling relied on immunoSEQ multiplex PCR, and the TCRdb table lists in-frame clones only, not all of them. This sample has about 210,000 clones, with approximately 81% found just once. Sample: PBMCs or T cells enriched from blood (not recorded which). These receptor sequences come from a middle-aged man who had recovered from COVID-19. Both conserved end residues are part of each CDR3. The D gene is left open where the match is weak. For some rows the clone size is stated as once, few or many, or as a class when expanded; others skip it.

D	size	V	J	DNA	CDR3
.	.	TRBV27	TRBJ2-1	TGTGCCAGCAGTCTTGGGGCCGGGAGAGTTCTCAATGAGCAGTTCTTC	CASSLGAGRVLNEQFF
TRBD1	.	TRBV11-3	TRBJ2-7	TGTGCCAGCAGCCCAGGGACAGCCTACGAGCAGTACTTC	CASSPGTAYEQYF
.	.	TRBV18	TRBJ2-7	TGTGCCAGCTCAACCGGGACAACTTACGAGCAGTACTTC	CASSTGTTYEQYF
.	.	TRBV7-9	TRBJ2-1	TGTGCCAGCAGCTTTAGACCCCTCGCCGGAGATGAGCAGTTCTTC	CASSFRPLAGDEQFF
.	.	TRBV2	TRBJ2-7	TGTGCCAGCAGTGAAATCGGGCAGGGGGAGGATTCCTACGAGCAGTACTTC	CASSEIGQGEDSYEQYF
.	.	TRBV7-8	TRBJ2-7	TGTGCCAGCAGCCTTAGTGACTCCTACGAGCAGTACTTC	CASSLSDSYEQYF
.	.	TRBV11-2	TRBJ2-7	TGTGCCAGCAGCTTAGATCCCATCTACGAGCAGTACTTC	CASSLDPIYEQYF
.	.	TRBV9	TRBJ2-7	TGTGCCAGCAGCTTAAATGCAGGGGATTGGTCCTACGAGCAGTACTTC	CASSLNAGDWSYEQYF
TRBD2	.	TRBV5-1	TRBJ2-7	TGCGCCAGCAGAACCTTAGCGGGAACATTCCACGAGCAGTACTTC	CASRTLAGTFHEQYF
.	.	TRBV6-1	TRBJ1-2	TGTGCCAGCAGTGCCCAGGAGGGTGGCTACACCTTC	CASSAQEGGYTF
.	.	TRBV12-3/TRBV12-4	TRBJ1-2	TGTGCCAGCAGTTTCAGATCTAACTATGGCTACACCTTC	CASSFRSNYGYTF
.	.	TRBV5-6	TRBJ1-3	TGTGCCAGCAGCTCTACAGGGTCCTCTGGAAACACCATATATTTT	CASSSTGSSGNTIYF
.	.	TRBV29-1	TRBJ1-2	TGCAGCGCAACTCTAGGTTCGGGGGGTGGCTACACCTTC	CSATLGSGGGYTF
.	.	TRBV6-5	TRBJ1-6	TGTGCCAGCAGTTACAACAGTAGGAATTCACCCCTCCACTTT	CASSYNSRNSPLHF
.	.	TRBV10-2	TRBJ2-2	TGCACCAGCAGTGCCAGCGGCCGGAACACCGGGGAGCTGTTTTTT	CTSSASGRNTGELFF
TRBD1	once	TRBV5-5	TRBJ1-2	TGTGCCAGCAGCTTGGAACAGGGGATCTACACCTTC	CASSLEQGIYTF
TRBD2	.	TRBV5-1	TRBJ2-1	TGCGCCAGCAGCCCCGAACCAAAACGTCAGACTAGCGGGTCATCCTACAATGAGCAGTTCTTC	CASSPEPKRQTSGSSYNEQFF
TRBD2	.	TRBV9	TRBJ2-3	TGTGCCAGCAGCGTAGGGGGCGGGAGGGGCCCAGATACGCAGTATTTT	CASSVGGGRGPDTQYF
.	.	TRBV28	TRBJ1-2	TGTGCCAGCAGTTCCATCCCCGGGGGCTATGGCTACACCTTC	CASSSIPGGYGYTF
.	.	TRBV6-5	TRBJ2-7	TGTGCCAGCTCCCCGGGGTGGGAGCAGTACTTC	CASSPGWEQYF
.	few	TRBV10-3	TRBJ2-7	TGTGCCATCAGGCGGACAGATCTACAAAGCGGAGTTTCTTCCTACGAGCAGTACTTC	CAIRRTDLQSGVSSYEQYF
.	.	TRBV11-2	TRBJ2-1	TGTGCCAGCAGCTCCTTGAGGCCCATCCGGGGGAATGAGCAGTTCTTC	CASSSLRPIRGNEQFF
.	.	TRBV2	TRBJ1-3	TGTGCCAGCAGTGTCGCAGGGGTCGGAAACACCATATATTTT	CASSVAGVGNTIYF
TRBD1	.	TRBV27	TRBJ2-5	TGTGCCAGCAGTACCCTCGGACAGGGGGAAGTAGAGACCCAGTACTTC	CASSTLGQGEVETQYF